This passage covers 3 T cell receptor beta chains from one sample sequenced in a study of PD-L1 blockade in urothelial cancer. TCRdb keeps only in-frame clones here, not all; method: immunoSEQ multiplex PCR. Among about 48,000 clones listed, approximately 78% were seen once. Time point described: peripheral blood 6 weeks after treatment start. The material sequenced was PBMCs, taken around atezolizumab (anti-PD-L1) treatment. Source of these receptors: a man aged 70 or older with urothelial cancer.

This chain's CDR3 is CASTIRGAGSGTGELFF. CDR3 nucleotide sequence: TGTGCCAGTACCATTCGCGGGGCAGGGTCGGGCACCGGGGAGCTGTTTTTT. The rearrangement joins TRBV19 to TRBJ2-2; TRBD2 is a possible D gene (6 bases). Germline V gene lookup returns CDR1 LNHDA and CDR2 SQIVND (reference sequence). V was pared by 7 bases and J by 4 bases, with 22 bases between. This CDR3 contains 17 residues.

The chain carries TRBV7-8 and TRBJ2-2; TRBD1 matches 8 bases. With 5 bases clipped from V and 8 bases from J, the junction kept 13 bases outside the gene matches. The CDR3 runs 16 residues. The V gene's germline CDR1 is SGHVS and CDR2 FQNEAQ. This CDR3 is CASSRTGTGFTGELFF. DNA of the CDR3: TGTGCCAGCAGCAGAACCGGGACAGGCTTTACGGGGGAGCTGTTTTTT.

The chain combines TRBV5-1 with TRBJ2-7; 11 nucleotides line up with TRBD1. Trimming removed 1 base from V and 3 bases from J; junction bases left unmatched: 3. The length of the CDR3 is 15 residues. Germline V gene data show CDR1 as SGHRS and CDR2 as YFSETQ. The CDR3 here is CASSLWGTGGYEQYF. The CDR3 DNA is TGCGCCAGCAGCTTGTGGGGGACAGGGGGCTACGAGCAGTACTTC.